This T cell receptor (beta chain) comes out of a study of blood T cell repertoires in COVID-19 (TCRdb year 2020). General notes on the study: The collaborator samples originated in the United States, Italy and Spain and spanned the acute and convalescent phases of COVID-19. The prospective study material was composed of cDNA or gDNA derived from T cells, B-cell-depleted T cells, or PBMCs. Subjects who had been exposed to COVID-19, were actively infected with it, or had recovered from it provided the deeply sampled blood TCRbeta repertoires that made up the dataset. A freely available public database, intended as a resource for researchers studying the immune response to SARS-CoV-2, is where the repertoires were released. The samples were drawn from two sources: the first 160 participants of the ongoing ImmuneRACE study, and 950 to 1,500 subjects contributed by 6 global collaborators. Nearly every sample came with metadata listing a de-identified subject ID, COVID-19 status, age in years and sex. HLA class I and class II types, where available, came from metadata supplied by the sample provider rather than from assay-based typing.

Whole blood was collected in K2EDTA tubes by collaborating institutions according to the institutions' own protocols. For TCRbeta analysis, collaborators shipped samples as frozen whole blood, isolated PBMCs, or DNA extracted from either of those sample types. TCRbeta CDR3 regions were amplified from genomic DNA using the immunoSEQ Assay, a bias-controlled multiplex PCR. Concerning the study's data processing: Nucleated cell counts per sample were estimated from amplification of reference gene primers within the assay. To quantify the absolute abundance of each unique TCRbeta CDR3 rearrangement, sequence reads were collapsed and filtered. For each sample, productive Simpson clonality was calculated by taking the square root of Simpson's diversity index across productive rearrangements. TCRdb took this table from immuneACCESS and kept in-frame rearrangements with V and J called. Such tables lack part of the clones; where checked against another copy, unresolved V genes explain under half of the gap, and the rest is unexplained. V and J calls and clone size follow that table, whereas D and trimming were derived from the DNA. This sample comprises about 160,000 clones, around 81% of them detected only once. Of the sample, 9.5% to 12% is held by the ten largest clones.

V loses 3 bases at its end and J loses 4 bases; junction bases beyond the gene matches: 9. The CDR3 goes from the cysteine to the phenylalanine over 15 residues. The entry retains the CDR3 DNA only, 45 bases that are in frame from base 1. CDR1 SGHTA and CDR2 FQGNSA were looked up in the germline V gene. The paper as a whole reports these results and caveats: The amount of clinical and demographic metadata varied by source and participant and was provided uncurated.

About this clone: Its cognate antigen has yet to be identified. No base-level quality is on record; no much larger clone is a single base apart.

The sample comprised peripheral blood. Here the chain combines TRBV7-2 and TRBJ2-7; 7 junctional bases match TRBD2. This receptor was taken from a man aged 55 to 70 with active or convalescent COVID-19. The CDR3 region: CASSLVFGTIYEQYF. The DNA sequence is TGTGCCAGCAGCTTGGTCTTCGGGACTATATACGAGCAGTACTTC.